Listed here are 3 T cell receptor beta chains from one sample, sequenced in a study of cytomegalovirus exposure and HLA in healthy donors. The PCR employed 60 Vbeta primers together with 13 Jbeta primers. Produced via immunoSEQ multiplex PCR; TCRdb's table is partial and in-frame only. This sample has some 150,000 clones; roughly 83% occur once, and the top ten carry 2% to 2.5%. The specimen sequenced was PBMCs. The receptor source for this set is a woman between 45 and 65 years old in good health and CMV-seronegative.

This rearrangement joins TRBV30 to TRBJ2-7; TRBD2 might be the D (6 bases). Germline V gives CDR1 GTSNPN, CDR2 SVGIG (reference sequence). The CDR3 has 11 residues. V lost 2 bases to trimming and J lost 5 bases, with 7 bases between them. The DNA for the CDR3 is TGTGCCTGGAGTCGGGGGAACGAGCAGTACTTC. This codes for CAWSRGNEQYF.

Comment on this clone: The same CDR3 can be traced to other DNA sequences in this sample. The V call is TRBV10-3, the J call TRBJ2-5, with D perhaps matching TRBD2 (7 bases). The germline CDR1 and CDR2 sequences are ENHRY and SYGVKD. CDR3 length equals 13 residues. Trimming removed 6 bases from V and 11 bases from J, with 19 bases in between. The CDR3 spells CAISSPQGREQYF. CDR3 nucleotide sequence: TGTGCCATCAGCTCACCGCAGGGGAGGGAGCAGTACTTC.

In its sample, this clone was seen once. The rearrangement links TRBV4-1 to TRBJ2-1; TRBD2 might be the D (7 bases). The germline CDR1 and CDR2 sequences are MGHRA and YSYEKL. This CDR3 has 13 residues. Between the trimmed V and J ends, which lost 4 bases and 10 bases, there was a span of 14 bases. CDR3 residues: CASSRGTTGEQFF. In DNA, the CDR3 is TGCGCCAGCAGCCGCGGGACTACAGGGGAGCAGTTCTTC.